This T cell receptor (beta chain) stems from a study of cytomegalovirus exposure and HLA in healthy donors. On the study more broadly: The same platform was used for the 130 or so validation repertoires as for the approximately 730 first-cohort repertoires, as reported in a later analysis.

Study-wide findings and caveats: Three chains linked to CMV were shown in vitro to be specific for CMV antigens.

An approximately 120-subject validation cohort, separate from the 666-subject first cohort, supplied the donors. The method was immunoSEQ multiplex PCR; TCRdb's version includes in-frame clones alone and lacks a portion of them. The sample yields tens of thousands of clones, approximately 96% seen once. V lost 4 bases, J lost 4 bases, and 7 bases lay in between. Germline loops: CDR1 SNHLY, CDR2 FYNNEI. CDR3 length: 12 residues. In the case of this clone: Its antigen remains unknown.

Source material: PBMCs. This chain joins TRBV2 and TRBJ1-2; perhaps TRBD1 as D (5 bases). This TCR came from a man in his late teens or twenties in good health and CMV-seronegative. CDR3 protein: CASSVDSYGYTF. As DNA, the CDR3 is TGTGCCAGCAGTGTAGACAGCTATGGCTACACCTTC.